This is a list of T cell receptor beta chains from one sample in a study of blood T cell repertoires in COVID-19. TCRdb's table, derived via immunoSEQ multiplex PCR, lists solely in-frame clones and lacks some. Of 350,000 to 400,000 clones in the sample, 90% were seen once. The sequenced sample was peripheral blood. Receptor source: a man aged 18 to 30 with active or convalescent COVID-19. Each CDR3 is given with its conserved first and last residue. Each record gives: D gene, clone size, V gene, J gene, CDR3 protein, CDR3 DNA. D genes are given only for firm matches. Not every row has a clone size; where given, it reads once, few, many or a size class.

>TRBD2|.|TRBV7-2|TRBJ2-7
CASSSGRGAMPYEQYF
TGTGCCAGCAGCTCGGGGCGGGGGGCCATGCCCTACGAGCAGTACTTC
>.|.|TRBV28|TRBJ2-2
CASSSQTRGLPGELFF
TGTGCCAGCAGTTCCCAGACTAGAGGGCTCCCCGGGGAGCTGTTTTTT
>TRBD2|.|TRBV28|TRBJ2-3
CASSHVPGLAGEGADTQYF
TGTGCCAGCAGTCACGTCCCGGGACTAGCGGGAGAGGGAGCAGATACGCAGTATTTT
>.|.|TRBV28|TRBJ1-3
CASSLSRSELGARGNTIYF
TGTGCCAGCAGTTTAAGTAGGAGCGAGCTGGGGGCGCGGGGAAACACCATATATTTT
>TRBD1|.|TRBV27|TRBJ1-5
CASSPTGFNQPQHF
TGTGCCAGCAGCCCGACAGGGTTCAATCAGCCCCAGCATTTT
>.|.|TRBV9|TRBJ1-4
CASSVGGSPNEKLFF
TGTGCCAGCAGCGTAGGAGGGTCCCCTAATGAAAAACTGTTTTTT
>TRBD2|.|TRBV4-2|TRBJ2-3
CASSPGLAPSTDTQYF
TGTGCCAGCAGCCCGGGACTAGCGCCTAGCACAGATACGCAGTATTTT
>.|once|TRBV19|TRBJ2-7
CASSIRRSYEQYF
TGTGCCAGTAGTATAAGGAGAAGCTACGAGCAGTACTTC
>TRBD1|.|TRBV2|TRBJ2-7
CASSSDRGAYEQYF
TGTGCCAGCAGTTCGGACAGGGGGGCCTACGAGCAGTACTTC
>.|.|TRBV19|TRBJ2-7
CASSIFSGSSYEQYF
TGTGCCAGTAGTATTTTTTCCGGGAGCTCCTACGAGCAGTACTTC
>.|.|TRBV3-1/TRBV3-2|TRBJ1-1
CASSLGLGPTEAFF
TGTGCCAGCAGCCTCGGTCTAGGCCCTACTGAAGCTTTCTTT
>.|.|TRBV7-9|TRBJ2-2
CASSLVSTGELFF
TGTGCCAGCAGCTTAGTCTCGACCGGGGAGCTGTTTTTT